This T cell receptor (beta chain) was sequenced for a study of Graves' ophthalmopathy and Graves' hyperthyroidism. General study results and limits: Blood repertoires reportedly contained most expanded thyroid clonotypes above 0.001 frequency. Using a 13-signature model, the authors split ophthalmopathy from stable hyperthyroidism, with roughly 91% sensitivity and around 76% specificity.

The CDR3 totals 13 residues. V was clipped by 1 base and J by 9 bases, with 10 bases between them. CDR1 and CDR2 (germline): SGHNT, YENEEA. Researchers took RNA transcripts and amplified TCR beta CDR3 regions from them. Investigators did first-round RT-PCR with HTBI primers, then second-round multiplex PCR. TCRdb reprocessed the multiplex PCR reads with MiXCR, giving one entry per CDR3 protein. This sample carries 900,000 to 1,200,000 distinct CDR3 sequences, about 36% of them seen once, and the ten largest clones take over 8.5%. Hyperthyroidism cases were recent diagnoses of under 2 months' duration in people aged 18 to 65. Concerning this clonotype itself: What it binds is unknown.

This receptor was identified in an adult man with Graves' hyperthyroidism. The sequenced sample was peripheral blood or thyroid tissue (not recorded which). The chain carries TRBV11-3 and TRBJ1-5; possibly TRBD1 for D (6 bases). This CDR3 is CASSLGGGGPQHF. CDR3 sequence (DNA): TGTGCCAGCAGCTTAGGAGGGGGGGGGCCCCAGCATTTT.